A single sample gave rise to the 20 T cell receptor beta chains below, sequenced in a study of blood T cell repertoires in COVID-19. Only in-frame clones appear in the TCRdb table, and some are missing; sequencing was by immunoSEQ multiplex PCR. The table has about 250,000 clones, around 82% seen once. Input material: peripheral blood. These receptors came from a man of 80 years or more with acute or convalescent COVID-19.

This clone was found once. The V and J genes are TRBV2 and TRBJ2-2, with D possibly being TRBD2 (5 bases). Germline CDR1 is SNHLY and CDR2 is FYNNEI. The CDR3 totals 16 residues. V was cut by 7 bases and J by 1 base, with 16 bases left in between. This CDR3 is CASTMFSGLNTGELFF. CDR3 in DNA: TGTGCCAGCACTATGTTTTCGGGGTTGAACACCGGGGAGCTGTTTTTT. The full variable domain, in which reference TRBV2 and TRBJ2-2 provide the parts outside the CDR3, is EPEVTQTPSHQVTQMGQEVILRCVPISNHLYFYWYRQILGQKVEFLVSFYNNEISEKSEIFDDQFSVERPDGSNFTLKIRSTKLEDSAMYFCASTMFSGLNTGELFFGEGSRLTVL.

CDR3 in DNA: TGTGCCAGCAGCGAAGGAGCCCACACCTACGAGCAGTACTTC. Its translation is CASSEGAHTYEQYF. The chain combines TRBV7-2 with TRBJ2-7; no clear D. The CDR3 length is 14 residues. Per germline, CDR1 SGHTA and CDR2 FQGNSA. V dropped 5 bases and J dropped 2 bases, with 13 bases sitting between them. Full variable domain (remainder filled in from reference TRBV7-2 and TRBJ2-7): GAGVSQSPSNKVTEKGKDVELRCDPISGHTALYWYRQSLGQGLEFLIYFQGNSAPDKSGLPSDRFSAERTGGSVSTLTIQRTQQEDSAVYLCASSEGAHTYEQYFGPGTRLTVT.

The chain employs TRBV11-1 and TRBJ2-2, with 8 bases aligning to TRBD2. The germline V gene encodes CDR1 SGHAT and CDR2 FQDESV (reference sequence). The trim removed 4 bases at V and 0 bases at J, leaving 1 base unmatched. CDR3 size: 15 residues. CDR3 sequence: CASSSGLANTGELFF. The CDR3, as DNA: TGTGCCAGCAGCTCGGGACTAGCGAACACCGGGGAGCTGTTTTTT. Combining the CDR3 with reference TRBV11-1 and TRBJ2-2 gives the whole variable domain EAEVAQSPRYKITEKSQAVAFWCDPISGHATLYWYRQILGQGPELLVQFQDESVVDDSQLPKDRFSAERLKGVDSTLKIQPAELGDSAMYLCASSSGLANTGELFFGEGSRLTVL.

The chain recombines TRBV18 with TRBJ1-2, with 7 positions matching TRBD1. The ends lost 3 bases at V and 8 bases at J; junction bases unmatched: 9. The CDR3 is 14 residues long. Germline V gene lookup returns CDR1 KGHSH and CDR2 LQKENI. The CDR3: CASSPRDRADGYTF. CDR3 DNA: TGTGCCAGCTCACCCCGGGACAGAGCTGACGGCTACACCTTC.

This clone came up a few times. V and J are TRBV9 and TRBJ1-2; no reliable D call. V was pared by 4 bases and J by 5 bases, with 15 bases between. The CDR3 extends over 14 amino acids. The germline V gene encodes CDR1 SGDLS and CDR2 YYNGEE. CDR3 DNA sequence: TGTGCCAGCAGCCCCGCGGAGCAGCGTTATGGCTACACCTTC. Translated, it gives CASSPAEQRYGYTF.

This sequence joins TRBV18 and TRBJ2-1; TRBD1 aligns across 9 bases. Germline V gene data show CDR1 as KGHSH and CDR2 as LQKENI. Unmatched junction bases numbered 8, after V lost 5 bases and J lost 6 bases. This CDR3 is 15 amino acids long. CDR3 region: CASSASGQGGNEQFF. The CDR3 DNA reads as TGTGCCAGCTCAGCATCGGGACAGGGAGGCAATGAGCAGTTCTTC.

This sequence joins TRBV6-5 and TRBJ1-4; possible D gene TRBD1, 5 bases. Trimming took 7 bases from V and 7 from J, leaving 10 bases between them. The CDR3 extends over 12 amino acids. The germline V gene has CDR1 MNHEY and CDR2 SVGAGI. The DNA for the CDR3 is TGTGCCAGCACCGACAGATCTGAAAAACTGTTTTTT. It yields the protein CASTDRSEKLFF.

By proportion, this clone is medium-sized. The genes are TRBV29-1 and TRBJ1-1, with TRBD1 matching over 7 bases. The germline CDR1 and CDR2 sequences are SQVTM and ANQGSEA. The CDR3 contains 15 residues. Losses at the gene ends were 4 bases for V and 1 base for J; bases not matched to a gene: 9. CDR3 nucleotide sequence: TGCAGCGTTGGATGGGGATACAGGGGGAACACTGAAGCTTTCTTT. Protein: CSVGWGYRGNTEAFF.

The rearrangement uses TRBV3-1 (or the pseudogene TRBV3-2) and TRBJ1-4; D ambiguous. Germline CDR1 and CDR2: LGHDT and YNNKEL (reference sequence). The CDR3 runs 15 residues. Trimming took off 5 bases at V and 0 bases at J, with 10 bases between the two ends. CDR3 amino acids: CASSVPLATNEKLFF. Written as DNA, the CDR3 is TGTGCCAGCAGCGTTCCACTGGCAACTAATGAAAAACTGTTTTTT.

The chain employs TRBV15 and TRBJ2-1, with D maybe TRBD2 (5 bases). This CDR3 spans 17 amino acids. Trimming took 5 bases from V and 7 from J, leaving 24 bases between them. In germline, CDR1 is LNHNV, CDR2 YYDKDF (reference sequence). The CDR3 DNA reads as TGTGCCACCAGCGACTATCCGGGAAACTCACCCCCTAATGAGCAGTTCTTC. This sequence encodes CATSDYPGNSPPNEQFF.

This clone was found once. The V gene is TRBV11-1, the J gene TRBJ2-5; perhaps TRBD2 as D (6 bases). CDR1 SGHAT and CDR2 FQDESV come from the germline V gene (reference sequence). This CDR3 region has 14 residues. Trimming pared 4 bases from V and 5 bases from J, leaving 14 bases between. This chain's CDR3 is CASSWGTHSETQYF. In DNA, the CDR3 is TGTGCCAGCAGCTGGGGGACTCATTCGGAGACCCAGTACTTC.

The chain links TRBV24-1 to TRBJ2-7; possibly TRBD2 for D (6 bases). The length of the CDR3 is 15 residues. Trimming stripped 4 bases from V and 5 bases from J, with 17 bases between. Germline V CDR1 and CDR2: KGHDR, SFDVKD. CDR3 sequence reads: CATSDPQGPGDEQYF. The CDR3 DNA sequence: TGTGCCACCAGTGACCCTCAGGGCCCGGGGGACGAGCAGTACTTC.

The sample holds many counts of this clone. The CDR3 spells CAWRAGRNQPQHF. The CDR3 DNA is TGTGCCTGGAGAGCAGGGCGCAATCAGCCCCAGCATTTT. The gene calls are TRBV30 and TRBJ1-5; possible D gene TRBD1, 5 bases. Germline CDR1 is GTSNPN and CDR2 is SVGIG (reference sequence). Trimming left V 3 bases short and J 2 bases short, with 8 bases between. The CDR3 runs to 13 residues. Using reference TRBV30 and TRBJ1-5 for the parts outside the CDR3, the full variable domain is SQTIHQWPATLVQPVGSPLSLECTVEGTSNPNLYWYRQAAGRGLQLLFYSVGIGQISSEVPQNLSASRPQDRQFILSSKKLLLSDSGFYLCAWRAGRNQPQHFGDGTRLSIL.

This clone was seen once. The J gene is TRBJ2-1, the V gene TRBV24-1, with 10 bases fitting TRBD2. J was trimmed by 5 bases and V by 1 base; bases with no gene match: 1. The germline gives CDR1 KGHDR, CDR2 SFDVKD. This CDR3 is built from 15 residues. The CDR3 spells CATSDFSGGNNEQFF. CDR3 DNA sequence: TGTGCCACCAGTGATTTTAGCGGGGGGAACAATGAGCAGTTCTTC.

CDR3 in amino acids: CASSWQFGNTIYF. As DNA, the CDR3 is TGTGCCAGTAGTTGGCAGTTCGGAAACACCATATATTTT. The rearrangement uses TRBV19 and TRBJ1-3; D call uncertain. Trimming took 5 bases from V and 4 from J, leaving 9 bases between them. The CDR3 is 13 amino acids. Germline CDR1 is LNHDA and CDR2 is SQIVND (reference sequence).

The chain has TRBV2 and TRBJ1-1, with TRBD1 matching over 8 bases. Germline CDR1 and CDR2: SNHLY and FYNNEI. This CDR3 has 15 residues. With 3 bases clipped from V and 4 bases from J, the junction kept 7 bases outside the gene matches. CDR3 sequence reads: CASSDEQGAGTEAFF. The CDR3 DNA is TGTGCCAGCAGTGATGAGCAGGGGGCGGGCACTGAAGCTTTCTTT.

The rearrangement joins TRBV6-5 to TRBJ1-6; 7 nucleotides agree with TRBD1. In germline, CDR1 is MNHEY, CDR2 SVGAGI. V shed 10 bases and J 11 bases; nucleotides not matched to a gene: 17. This CDR3 has 15 amino acids. DNA of the CDR3: TGTGCCACTCAGCTAGGGCTGACAGGGAAGACACCCCTCCACTTT. It yields the protein CATQLGLTGKTPLHF.

The V and J genes are TRBV27 and TRBJ2-7; D is uncertain. Germline loops: CDR1 MNHEY, CDR2 SMNVEV (reference sequence). Trimming shortened V by 5 bases and J by 5 bases, and 16 bases separated the two germline ends. CDR3 length equals 14 residues. The DNA for the CDR3 is TGTGCCAGCAGTCCGATTCCGAGTCGGGACGAGCAGTACTTC. It is translated as CASSPIPSRDEQYF.

The V gene is TRBV7-9, the J gene TRBJ1-2; TRBD1 matches at 9 bases. The CDR3 spans 15 residues. The trim removed 5 bases at V and 6 bases at J, leaving 10 bases unmatched. Per germline, CDR1 SEHNR and CDR2 FQNEAQ (reference sequence). The DNA for the CDR3 is TGTGCCAGCAGCCCCCGGGACAGGGATGATCATGGCTACACCTTC. Protein sequence: CASSPRDRDDHGYTF.

The chain has TRBV6-5 and TRBJ1-2, with 11 bases fitting TRBD1. Trimming took 2 bases from V and 6 from J; bases not matched to a gene: 5. Germline V lookup: CDR1 MNHEY, CDR2 SVGAGI. The CDR3 length is 15 residues. Here the CDR3 reads CASSYRTGGGDGYTF. DNA of the CDR3: TGTGCCAGCAGTTACAGGACAGGGGGCGGAGATGGCTACACCTTC.